In this sample, the clone carrying this T cell receptor beta chain turned up many times. Its antigen is not known. Preparation of the TCRbeta library involved a method that used unique molecular identifiers. MiXCR, applied by TCRdb to the PCR reads, yields one record per CDR3 protein. The sample comprises about 870,000 distinct CDR3 sequences, less than 20% of which are singletons, and approximately 5% rests with the top ten. The record originates from a study of T-cell reconstitution after alpha-beta-depleted transplantation in children. Trimming cost V 2 bases and J 5 bases, with 20 bases left between them. Germline CDR1 and CDR2: SEHNR and FQNEAQ (reference sequence). The CDR3 length is 17 residues. Findings and caveats of the study: Expanded graft clones, several hundred of them, were reportedly the source of alpha-beta T cells about two months after transplant. T cells produced anew were the main source of T-cell counts and diversity one year after transplant. For some patients, TCRbeta diversity was high at day 60 because of recipient T cells and thymic progenitors that survived.

Sequencing used PBMCs, mostly from graft donor cells, obtained 360 days after TCRalphabeta/CD19-depleted stem cell transplant. This TCR was sampled from a male patient aged 10 to 17 who had a stem cell transplant for acute lymphoblastic leukemia, so the T cells may come from the graft donor. The J gene is TRBJ2-3, the V gene TRBV7-9; D call uncertain. The CDR3 nucleotides are TGTGCCAGCAGCTTATATCGGGCCCCCAGGTTCCGAGATACGCAGTATTTT. It encodes CASSLYRAPRFRDTQYF.